One and the same sample provided the 13 T cell receptor beta chains below, sequenced in a study of regulatory T cells in long-lasting Graves disease. The time point denotes: persistent/refractory GD, antithyroid drugs over 5 years with positive TRAb. PBMCs provided the RNA from which the TCR library was made. To make TCR beta libraries, researchers used iRepertoire HTBI primers and Arm-PCR of CDR3 regions. Via MiXCR, TCRdb re-called the multiplex PCR reads, giving one row per CDR3 protein. The profile shows under 500,000 distinct CDR3 sequences, roughly 20% of them singletons. This material consisted of peripheral blood mononuclear cells (PBMCs), taken when the disease was refractory, from a patient treated with antithyroid drugs. The source is a female donor with Graves disease.

This clonotype was recorded many times. The chain recombines TRBV11-2 with TRBJ1-1; the match to TRBD1 covers 9 bases. V was clipped by 5 bases and J by 3 bases; unmatched bases: 7. This CDR3 comprises 15 residues. The V gene's germline CDR1 is SGHAT and CDR2 FQNNGV. DNA for the CDR3: TGTGCCAGCAGCCCGGGGGGACAGGGAGACACTGAAGCTTTCTTT. Amino acids: CASSPGGQGDTEAFF.

This clonotype was picked up many times. V gene TRBV7-9 combines with J gene TRBJ2-5; TRBD1 agrees at 9 bases. The CDR3 covers 16 residues. J gave up 3 bases and V 6 bases, and 11 bases lay outside the gene matches. Germline V gene data show CDR1 as SEHNR and CDR2 as FQNEAQ (reference sequence). The CDR3 region is CASRVDRGYEEETQYF. DNA for the CDR3: TGTGCCAGCAGAGTCGACAGGGGGTACGAGGAAGAGACCCAGTACTTC.

This chain links TRBV25-1 with TRBJ2-7, with 7 bases identical to TRBD1. V lost 8 bases, J lost 5 bases, and 12 bases stayed unmatched. CDR1 is MGHDK and CDR2 is SYGVNS in the germline V gene. This CDR3 comprises 14 residues. The CDR3 here is CASSSNRGANEQYF. The CDR3 DNA is TGTGCCAGCTCATCAAACAGGGGCGCCAACGAGCAGTACTTC.

In its sample, this clonotype was seen a few times. The rearrangement joins TRBV7-3 to TRBJ1-2, with D tentatively TRBD1 (5 bases). The germline V gene encodes CDR1 SGHTA and CDR2 FQGTGA. The ends were cut back, 8 bases at V and 4 bases at J, with 11 bases in the middle. This CDR3 contains 12 residues. The CDR3 DNA follows: TGTGCCAGCGGCGGGGCGGGCTATGGCTACACCTTC. Residues: CASGGAGYGYTF.

The chain links TRBV20-1 to TRBJ1-2; 7 nucleotides match TRBD1. Trimming took 6 bases from V and 5 from J; bases not matched to a gene: 15. Germline V lookup: CDR1 DFQATT, CDR2 SNEGSKA (reference sequence). The CDR3 extends over 15 amino acids. The CDR3 DNA reads as TGCAGTGCCTGGGGGGGGGACAGAGACCTATATGGCTACACCTTC. Its protein is CSAWGGDRDLYGYTF.

The genes are TRBV19 and TRBJ1-5, with D tentatively TRBD1 (6 bases). V lost 7 bases and J 4 bases, leaving 8 bases between the germline ends. The CDR3 runs 12 residues. Germline lookup yields CDR1 LNHDA and CDR2 SQIVND (reference sequence). The chain's CDR3 is CASMRGNQPQHF. CDR3 DNA: TGTGCCAGTATGAGGGGGAATCAGCCCCAGCATTTT.

In its sample, this clonotype was seen many times. The V call is TRBV28, the J call TRBJ2-5, with 7 bases matching TRBD2. Looked up from germline, CDR1 is MDHEN and CDR2 is SYDVKM. CDR3 size: 16 residues. The trim removed 6 bases at V and 2 bases at J, leaving 12 bases unmatched. The CDR3 nucleotides are TGTGCCAGCAGCCCTCCCCGGGGACTAAAACAAGAGACCCAGTACTTC. It specifies CASSPPRGLKQETQYF.

The rearrangement joins TRBV5-1 to TRBJ1-6; D perhaps matches TRBD1 (6 bases). Looked up from germline, CDR1 is SGHRS and CDR2 is YFSETQ. Trimming removed 6 bases at V and 10 bases at J, with 17 bases between. CDR3 length: 14 amino acids. The CDR3 sequence is CASMKGQLGSPLHF. CDR3 nucleotide sequence: TGCGCCAGCATGAAAGGACAGCTTGGATCACCCCTCCACTTT.

With respect to this clonotype: Just one base apart from a much larger clone, this may be a read error. This chain joins TRBV7-2 and TRBJ1-4; D is undetermined. CDR1 is SGHTA, CDR2 FQGNSA, per germline. The CDR3 totals 15 residues. CDR3 in amino acids: CVSSLLGSTNEKLFF. The CDR3 nucleotides read TGTGTCAGCAGCTTACTGGGGTCAACTAATGAAAAACTGTTTTTT.

A few counts support this clonotype. This sequence joins TRBV20-1 and TRBJ1-1, with D possibly matching TRBD1 (5 bases). The CDR3 consists of 12 residues. In germline, CDR1 is DFQATT, CDR2 SNEGSKA (reference sequence). The ends were cut back, 6 bases at V and 6 bases at J, with 14 bases in the middle. CDR3: CSAGRIGAEAFF. The CDR3 DNA is TGCAGTGCGGGGAGGATAGGGGCTGAAGCTTTCTTT.

The table lists this clonotype with many counts. The chain uses TRBV28 and TRBJ2-7; 12 positions agree with TRBD1. CDR1 and CDR2 from the germline V gene are MDHEN and SYDVKM. The ends lost 4 bases at V and 6 bases at J; junction bases unmatched: 13. This CDR3 contains 17 residues. CDR3 DNA: TGTGCCAGCAGTTCCCCGAACCCCGGGACAGGGGGCTTCGAGCAGTACTTC. Its protein product is CASSSPNPGTGGFEQYF.

In this sample, this clonotype turned up many times. The J gene is TRBJ2-7, the V gene TRBV5-1; D uncertain. The V end lost 1 base, the J end lost 6 bases, and 20 bases lay between the germline ends. Germline V lookup: CDR1 SGHRS, CDR2 YFSETQ. The CDR3 is 16 amino acids. The CDR3 sequence: CASSLNVEVTSSEQYF. The CDR3 DNA reads TGCGCCAGCAGCTTGAACGTGGAAGTTACGAGTTCCGAGCAGTACTTC.

V is TRBV6-1 and J is TRBJ2-7; TRBD1 agrees at 10 bases. With V trimmed by 5 bases and J by 3 bases, 7 bases remained unmatched. This CDR3 is built from 15 residues. Germline V gene sequence: CDR1 MNHNS, CDR2 SASEGT. The CDR3 here is CASSPQDRGFYEQYF. The CDR3 DNA follows: TGTGCCAGCAGTCCCCAGGACAGGGGGTTCTACGAGCAGTACTTC.